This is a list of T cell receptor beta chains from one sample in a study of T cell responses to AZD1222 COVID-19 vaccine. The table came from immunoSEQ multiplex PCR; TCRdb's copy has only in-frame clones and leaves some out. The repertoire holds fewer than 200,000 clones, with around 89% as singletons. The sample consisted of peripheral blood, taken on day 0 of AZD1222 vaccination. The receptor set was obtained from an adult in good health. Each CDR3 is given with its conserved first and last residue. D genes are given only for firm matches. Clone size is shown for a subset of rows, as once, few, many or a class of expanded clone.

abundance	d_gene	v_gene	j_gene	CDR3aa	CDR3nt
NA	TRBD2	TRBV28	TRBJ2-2	CASSGTSGISGELFF	TGTGCCAGCAGTGGGACTAGCGGGATTAGCGGGGAGCTGTTTTTT
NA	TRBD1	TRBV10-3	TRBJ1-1	CAISGQPRSEAFF	TGTGCCATCTCGGGACAGCCAAGGTCTGAGGCTTTCTTT
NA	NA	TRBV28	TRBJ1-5	CASSSRQPQHF	TGTGCCAGCAGTTCACGACAGCCCCAGCATTTT
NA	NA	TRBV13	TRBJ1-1	CASGWGSYTEAFF	TGTGCCAGCGGATGGGGTAGTTACACTGAAGCTTTCTTT
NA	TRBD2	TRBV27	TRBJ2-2	CASSFPFSGSLAGELFF	TGTGCCAGCAGCTTCCCCTTTAGCGGGAGTCTCGCCGGGGAGCTGTTTTTT
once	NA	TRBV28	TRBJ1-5	CASSLGSISNQPQHF	TGTGCCAGCAGTTTAGGGTCGATTAGCAATCAGCCCCAGCATTTT
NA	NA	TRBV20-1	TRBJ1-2	CSATGFGYTF	TGCAGTGCTACTGGGTTCGGCTACACCTTC
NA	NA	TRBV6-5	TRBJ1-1	CASSYGQLGQNTEAFF	TGTGCCAGCAGTTACGGACAGCTAGGACAGAACACTGAAGCTTTCTTT
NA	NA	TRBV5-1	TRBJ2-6	CASSPLVGGSGANVLTF	TGCGCCAGCAGCCCGCTTGTGGGCGGGTCTGGGGCCAACGTCCTGACTTTC
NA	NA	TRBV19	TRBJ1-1	CASSISLTGEAFF	TGTGCCAGTAGTATATCTCTGACCGGTGAAGCTTTCTTT
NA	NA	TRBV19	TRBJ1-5	CASSIAGQPQHF	TGTGCCAGTAGTATTGCGGGTCAGCCCCAGCATTTT
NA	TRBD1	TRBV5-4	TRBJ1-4	CASSPGTGRATNEKLFF	TGTGCCAGCAGCCCCGGGACAGGGAGGGCAACTAATGAAAAACTGTTTTTT
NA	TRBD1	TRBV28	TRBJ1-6	CASSSSGTGFNSPLHF	TGTGCCAGCAGTTCCTCCGGGACAGGGTTTAACTCACCCCTCCACTTT
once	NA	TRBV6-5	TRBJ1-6	CASSEVTGSVSPLHF	TGTGCCAGCAGCGAGGTTACAGGGTCAGTTTCGCCCCTCCACTTT
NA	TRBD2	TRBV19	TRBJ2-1	CASWKNRRLAGNEQFF	TGTGCCAGCTGGAAAAACCGCCGACTAGCGGGCAATGAGCAGTTCTTC
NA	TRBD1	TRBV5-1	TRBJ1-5	CASSATGTGDQPQHF	TGCGCCAGCAGCGCAACCGGGACAGGGGATCAGCCCCAGCATTTT
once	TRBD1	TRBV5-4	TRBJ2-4	CASSPWTGENIQYF	TGTGCCAGCAGCCCCTGGACAGGGGAAAACATTCAGTACTTC
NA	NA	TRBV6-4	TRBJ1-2	CASSDFTSIVRTDSMTF	TGTGCCAGCAGTGACTTTACATCTATCGTTCGGACAGACAGCATGACCTTC
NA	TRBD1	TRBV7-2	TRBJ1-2	CASSWGTGGRDGYTF	TGTGCCAGCAGCTGGGGGACAGGGGGCAGGGATGGCTACACCTTC
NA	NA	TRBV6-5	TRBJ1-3	CASRHRAGNTIYF	TGTGCCAGCAGGCACAGGGCTGGAAACACCATATATTTT
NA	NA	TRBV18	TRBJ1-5	CASSPGVSNQPQHF	TGTGCCAGCTCACCGGGGGTAAGCAATCAGCCCCAGCATTTT
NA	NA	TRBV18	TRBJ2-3	CASSDSLPSTDTQYF	TGTGCCAGCTCCGACTCCCTGCCCAGCACAGATACGCAGTATTTT
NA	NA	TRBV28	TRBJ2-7	CASSLSSYEQYF	TGTGCCAGCAGTTTAAGCTCCTACGAGCAGTACTTC
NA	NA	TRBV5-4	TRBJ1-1	CASSLETREAFF	TGTGCCAGCAGCTTGGAGACTAGAGAAGCTTTCTTT
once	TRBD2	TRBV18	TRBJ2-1	CASSPTIISGSYNEQFF	TGTGCCAGCTCACCGACAATTATAAGCGGGAGTTACAATGAGCAGTTCTTC
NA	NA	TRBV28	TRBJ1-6	CASSRSRNSPLHF	TGTGCCAGCAGTCGAAGCAGGAATTCACCCCTCCACTTT
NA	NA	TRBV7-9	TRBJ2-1	CASSPGGPRDEQFF	TGTGCCAGCAGCCCCGGGGGCCCCCGCGATGAGCAGTTCTTC
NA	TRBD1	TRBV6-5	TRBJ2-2	CASSYVGQGAGELFF	TGTGCCAGCAGTTACGTGGGACAGGGGGCCGGGGAGCTGTTTTTT
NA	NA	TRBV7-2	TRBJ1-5	CASSLYNQPQHF	TGTGCCAGCAGCTTATACAATCAGCCCCAGCATTTT
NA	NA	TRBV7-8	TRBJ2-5	CASSPNGETQYF	TGTGCCAGCAGCCCTAACGGGGAGACCCAGTACTTC
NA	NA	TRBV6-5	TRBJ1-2	CASSPGISNYGYTF	TGTGCCAGCAGTCCAGGAATTAGTAACTATGGCTACACCTTC
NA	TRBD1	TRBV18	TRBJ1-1	CASSPLRGPNTEAFF	TGTGCCAGCTCACCGCTCAGGGGGCCTAACACTGAAGCTTTCTTT
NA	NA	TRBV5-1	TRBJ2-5	CASSLGSAQETQYF	TGCGCCAGCAGCTTGGGTAGCGCCCAAGAGACCCAGTACTTC
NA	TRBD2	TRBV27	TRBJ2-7	CASRGWTSGSLYEQYF	TGTGCCAGCAGGGGCTGGACTAGCGGGAGTTTGTACGAGCAGTACTTC
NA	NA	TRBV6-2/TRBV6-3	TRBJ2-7	CASSPLGGGVEQYF	TGTGCCAGCAGCCCCCTTGGGGGGGGCGTCGAGCAGTACTTC
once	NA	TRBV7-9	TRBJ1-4	CASSYTNEKLFF	TGTGCCAGCTCCTATACTAATGAAAAACTGTTTTTT
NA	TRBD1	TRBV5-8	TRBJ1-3	CASRPTGGSGNTIYF	TGTGCCAGCAGACCTACAGGGGGCTCTGGAAACACCATATATTTT
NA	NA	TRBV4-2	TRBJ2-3	CASSQEVGDTQYF	TGTGCCAGCAGCCAGGAAGTAGGAGATACGCAGTATTTT
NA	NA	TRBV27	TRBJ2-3	CASSFTQGPDTQYF	TGTGCCAGCAGTTTCACTCAGGGGCCAGATACGCAGTATTTT
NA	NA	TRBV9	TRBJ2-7	CASSVGQASSYEQYF	TGTGCCAGCAGCGTAGGACAGGCCAGCTCCTACGAGCAGTACTTC
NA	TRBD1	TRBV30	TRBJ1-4	CACPGQGDEKLFF	TGTGCCTGCCCAGGACAGGGGGATGAAAAACTGTTTTTT
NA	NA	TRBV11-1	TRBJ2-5	CASSLPSGGGSETQYF	TGTGCCAGCAGCTTACCGAGCGGTGGGGGGTCAGAGACCCAGTACTTC
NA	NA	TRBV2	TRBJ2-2	CASSESGGELFF	TGTGCCAGCAGTGAATCAGGCGGGGAGCTGTTTTTT
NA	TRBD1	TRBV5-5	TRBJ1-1	CASSGTGGRMNTEAFF	TGTGCCAGCAGCGGGACAGGGGGCAGGATGAACACTGAAGCTTTCTTT
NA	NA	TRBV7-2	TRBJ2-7	CASSYRYEQYF	TGTGCCAGCAGCTACCGGTACGAGCAGTACTTC
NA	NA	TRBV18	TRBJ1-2	CASSPRAGTGYGYTF	TGTGCCAGCTCACCAAGGGCAGGGACTGGCTATGGCTACACCTTC